This TCR beta chain came from a study of identical twins. Study outcomes and limitations: Possibly, invariant MAIT and iNKT cells partly confounded zero-insertion analyses.

MiXCR, applied by TCRdb to the 5' RACE reads, yields one record per CDR3 protein. The sample includes about 690,000 distinct CDR3 sequences, 5.5% to 7.5% of them seen just once. CDR3 length: 12 residues. V was clipped by 1 base and J by 5 bases, with 3 bases between them. At least ten counts were recorded for this clonotype. Its cognate antigen is unknown. The specimen was naive T cells sorted from blood. The origin of this receptor is a man aged 18 to 30 in good health. The rearrangement links TRBV12-3 or TRBV12-4 to TRBJ1-5; no clear D gene. CDR3 loop: CASSLDYQPQHF. The CDR3 coding sequence is TGTGCCAGCAGTTTAGATTATCAGCCCCAGCATTTT.